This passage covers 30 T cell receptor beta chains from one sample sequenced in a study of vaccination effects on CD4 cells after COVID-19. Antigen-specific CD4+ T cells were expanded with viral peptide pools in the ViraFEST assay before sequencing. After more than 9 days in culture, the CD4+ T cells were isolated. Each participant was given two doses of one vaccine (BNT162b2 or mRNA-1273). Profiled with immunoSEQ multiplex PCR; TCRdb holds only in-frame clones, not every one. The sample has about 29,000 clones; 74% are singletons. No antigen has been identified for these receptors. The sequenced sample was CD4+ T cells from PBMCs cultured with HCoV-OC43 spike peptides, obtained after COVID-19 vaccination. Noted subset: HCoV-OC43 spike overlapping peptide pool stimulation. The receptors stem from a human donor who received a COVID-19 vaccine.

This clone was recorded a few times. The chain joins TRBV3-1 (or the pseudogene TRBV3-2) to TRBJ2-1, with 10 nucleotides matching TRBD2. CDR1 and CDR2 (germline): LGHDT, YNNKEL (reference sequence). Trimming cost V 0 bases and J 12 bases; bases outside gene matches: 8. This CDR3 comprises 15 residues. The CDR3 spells CASSQDIGSGRGQFF. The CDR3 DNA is TGTGCCAGCAGCCAAGATATTGGGAGCGGGAGGGGGCAGTTCTTC.

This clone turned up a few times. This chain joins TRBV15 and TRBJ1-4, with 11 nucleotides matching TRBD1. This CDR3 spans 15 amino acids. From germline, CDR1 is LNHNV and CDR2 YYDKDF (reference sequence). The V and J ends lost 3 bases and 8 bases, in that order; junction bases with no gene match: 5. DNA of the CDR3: TGTGCCACCAGCAGCCCGGGGACAGGGGGGGAAAAACTGTTTTTT. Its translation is CATSSPGTGGEKLFF.

In DNA form, the CDR3 reads TGTGCCACCAGTGATACCGGGTCCCATACGCAGTATTTT. This gives the protein CATSDTGSHTQYF. J is TRBJ2-3 and V is TRBV24-1; D unresolved. This CDR3 is 13 amino acids long. Germline V gene data show CDR1 as KGHDR and CDR2 as SFDVKD. V was pared by 3 bases and J by 7 bases, with 10 bases between.

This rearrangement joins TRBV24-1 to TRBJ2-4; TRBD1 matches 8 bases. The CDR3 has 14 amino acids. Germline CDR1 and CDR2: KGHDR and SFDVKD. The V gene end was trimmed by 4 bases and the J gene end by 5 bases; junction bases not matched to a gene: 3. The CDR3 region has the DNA TGTGCCACCAGTGAGACGGACAGGGAAAACATTCAGTACTTC. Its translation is CATSETDRENIQYF.

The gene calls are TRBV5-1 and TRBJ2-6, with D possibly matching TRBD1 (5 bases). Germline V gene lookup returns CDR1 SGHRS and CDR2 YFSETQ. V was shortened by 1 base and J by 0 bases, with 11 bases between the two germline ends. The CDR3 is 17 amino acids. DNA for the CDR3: TGCGCCAGCAGCTTGCCATTAACAGGCTCTGGGGCCAACGTCCTGACTTTC. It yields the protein CASSLPLTGSGANVLTF.

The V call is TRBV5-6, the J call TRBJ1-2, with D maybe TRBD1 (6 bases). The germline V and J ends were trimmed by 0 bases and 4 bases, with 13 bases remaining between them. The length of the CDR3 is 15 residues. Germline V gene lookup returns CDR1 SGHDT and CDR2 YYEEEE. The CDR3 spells CASSLDNTGFYGYTF. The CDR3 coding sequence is TGTGCCAGCAGCTTGGATAACACAGGGTTCTATGGCTACACCTTC.

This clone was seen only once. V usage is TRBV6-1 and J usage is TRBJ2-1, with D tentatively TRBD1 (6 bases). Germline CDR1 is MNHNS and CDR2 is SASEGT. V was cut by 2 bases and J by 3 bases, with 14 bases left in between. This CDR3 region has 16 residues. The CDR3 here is CASSEYTGSLYNEQFF. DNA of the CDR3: TGTGCCAGCAGTGAATACACAGGGTCCCTCTACAATGAGCAGTTCTTC.

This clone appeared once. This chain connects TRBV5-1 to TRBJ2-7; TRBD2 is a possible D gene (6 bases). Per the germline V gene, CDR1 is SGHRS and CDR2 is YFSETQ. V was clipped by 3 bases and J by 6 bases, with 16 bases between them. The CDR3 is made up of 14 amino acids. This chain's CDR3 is CASSYAEGTAEQYF. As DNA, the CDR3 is TGCGCCAGCAGCTACGCGGAGGGAACCGCCGAGCAGTACTTC.

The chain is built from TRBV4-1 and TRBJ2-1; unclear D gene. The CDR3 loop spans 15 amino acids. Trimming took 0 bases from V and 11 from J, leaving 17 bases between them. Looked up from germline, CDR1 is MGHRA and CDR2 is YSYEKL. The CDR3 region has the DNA TGCGCCAGCAGCCAAGATCTTTTGCCCCGGCGGAAGCAGTTCTTC. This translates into CASSQDLLPRRKQFF.

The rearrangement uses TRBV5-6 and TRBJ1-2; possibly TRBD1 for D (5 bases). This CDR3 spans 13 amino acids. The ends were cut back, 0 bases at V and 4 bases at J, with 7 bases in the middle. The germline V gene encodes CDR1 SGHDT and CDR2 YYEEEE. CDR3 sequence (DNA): TGTGCCAGCAGCTTGGCCGGGGGCTATGGCTACACCTTC. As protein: CASSLAGGYGYTF.

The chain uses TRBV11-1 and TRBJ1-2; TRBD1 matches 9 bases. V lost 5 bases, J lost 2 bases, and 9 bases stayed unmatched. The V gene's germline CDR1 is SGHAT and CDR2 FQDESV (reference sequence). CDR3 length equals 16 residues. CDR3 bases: TGTGCCAGCAGCCCGGGGACAGGGAGGTCCAACTATGGCTACACCTTC. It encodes CASSPGTGRSNYGYTF.

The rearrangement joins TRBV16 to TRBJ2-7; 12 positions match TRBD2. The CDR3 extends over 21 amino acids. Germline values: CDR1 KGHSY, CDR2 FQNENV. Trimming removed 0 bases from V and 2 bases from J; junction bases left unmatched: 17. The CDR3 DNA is TGTGCCAGCAGCCAATCGATGGTCACCGAAGGACTAGCGGGGACCACCTACGAGCAGTACTTC. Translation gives CASSQSMVTEGLAGTTYEQYF.

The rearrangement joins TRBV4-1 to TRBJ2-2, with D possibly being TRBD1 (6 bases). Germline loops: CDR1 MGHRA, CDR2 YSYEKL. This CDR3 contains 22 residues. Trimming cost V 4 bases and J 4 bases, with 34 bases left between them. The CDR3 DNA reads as TGCGCCAGCAGCCTACACGCGATAGCGAGAGAACACAGGGCAGCCAGCACCGGGGAGCTGTTTTTT. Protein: CASSLHAIAREHRAASTGELFF.

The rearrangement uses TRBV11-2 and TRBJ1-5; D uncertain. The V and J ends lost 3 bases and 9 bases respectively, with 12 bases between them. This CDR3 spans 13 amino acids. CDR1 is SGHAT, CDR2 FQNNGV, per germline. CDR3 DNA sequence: TGTGCCAGCAGCTTCGATGGGTCGGGGCCCCAGCATTTT. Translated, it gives CASSFDGSGPQHF. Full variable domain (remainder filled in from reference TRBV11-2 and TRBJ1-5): EAGVAQSPRYKIIEKRQSVAFWCNPISGHATLYWYQQILGQGPKLLIQFQNNGVVDDSQLPKDRFSAERLKGVDSTLKIQPAKLEDSAVYLCASSFDGSGPQHFGDGTRLSIL.

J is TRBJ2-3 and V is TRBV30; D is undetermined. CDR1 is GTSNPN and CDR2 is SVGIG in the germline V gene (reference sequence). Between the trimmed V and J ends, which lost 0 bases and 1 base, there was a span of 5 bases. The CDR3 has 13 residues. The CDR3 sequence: CAWSVRGTDTQYF. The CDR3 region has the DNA TGTGCCTGGAGTGTACGCGGCACAGATACGCAGTATTTT. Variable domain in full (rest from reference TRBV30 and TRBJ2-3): SQTIHQWPATLVQPVGSPLSLECTVEGTSNPNLYWYRQAAGRGLQLLFYSVGIGQISSEVPQNLSASRPQDRQFILSSKKLLLSDSGFYLCAWSVRGTDTQYFGPGTRLTVL.

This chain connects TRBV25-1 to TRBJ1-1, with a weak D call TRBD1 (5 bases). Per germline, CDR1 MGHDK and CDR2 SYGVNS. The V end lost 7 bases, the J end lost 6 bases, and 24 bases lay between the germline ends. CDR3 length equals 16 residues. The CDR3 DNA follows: TGTGCCAGCACTAATGCGGGGGTTCAGGGAACCCCTGAAGCTTTCTTT. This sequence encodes CASTNAGVQGTPEAFF.

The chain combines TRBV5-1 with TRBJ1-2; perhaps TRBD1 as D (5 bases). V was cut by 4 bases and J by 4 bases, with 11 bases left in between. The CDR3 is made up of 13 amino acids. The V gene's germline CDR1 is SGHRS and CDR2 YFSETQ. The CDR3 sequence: CASSEQGAYGYTF. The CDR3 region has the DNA TGCGCCAGCAGCGAGCAGGGTGCCTATGGCTACACCTTC. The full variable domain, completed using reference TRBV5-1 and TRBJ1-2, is KAGVTQTPRYLIKTRGQQVTLSCSPISGHRSVSWYQQTPGQGLQFLFEYFSETQRNKGNFPGRFSGRQFSNSRSEMNVSTLELGDSALYLCASSEQGAYGYTFGSGTRLTVV.

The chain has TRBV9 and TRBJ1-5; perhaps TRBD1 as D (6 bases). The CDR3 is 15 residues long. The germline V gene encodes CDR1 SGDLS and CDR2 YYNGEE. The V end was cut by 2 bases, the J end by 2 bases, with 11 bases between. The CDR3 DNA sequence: TGTGCCAGCAGCGTCGGGACATTGGGCAATCAGCCCCAGCATTTT. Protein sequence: CASSVGTLGNQPQHF. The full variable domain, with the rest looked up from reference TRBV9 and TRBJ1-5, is DSGVTQTPKHLITATGQRVTLRCSPRSGDLSVYWYQQSLDQGLQFLIQYYNGEERAKGNILERFSAQQFPDLHSELNLSSLELGDSALYFCASSVGTLGNQPQHFGDGTRLSIL.

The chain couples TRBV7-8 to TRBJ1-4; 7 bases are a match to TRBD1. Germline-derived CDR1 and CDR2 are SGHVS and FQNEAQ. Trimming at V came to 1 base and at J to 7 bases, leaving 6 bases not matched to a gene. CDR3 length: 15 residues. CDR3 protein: CASSLGEGASEKLFF. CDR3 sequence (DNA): TGTGCCAGCAGCTTAGGAGAGGGGGCGAGTGAAAAACTGTTTTTT. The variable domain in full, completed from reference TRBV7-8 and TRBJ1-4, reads GAGVSQSPRYKVAKRGQDVALRCDPISGHVSLFWYQQALGQGPEFLTYFQNEAQLDKSGLPSDRFFAERPEGSVSTLKIQRTQQEDSAVYLCASSLGEGASEKLFFGSGTQLSVL.

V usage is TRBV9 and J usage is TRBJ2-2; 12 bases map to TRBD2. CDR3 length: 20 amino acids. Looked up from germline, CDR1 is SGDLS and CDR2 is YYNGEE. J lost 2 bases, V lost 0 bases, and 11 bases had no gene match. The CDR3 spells CASSVAGGLAGGPNTGELFF. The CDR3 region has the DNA TGTGCCAGCAGCGTAGCCGGAGGGCTAGCGGGGGGGCCAAACACCGGGGAGCTGTTTTTT.

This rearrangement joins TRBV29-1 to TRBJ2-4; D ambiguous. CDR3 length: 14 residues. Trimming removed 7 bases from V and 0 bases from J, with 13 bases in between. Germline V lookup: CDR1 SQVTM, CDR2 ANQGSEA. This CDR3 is CSAKARLAKNIQYF. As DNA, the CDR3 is TGCAGCGCAAAGGCCCGACTAGCCAAAAACATTCAGTACTTC.

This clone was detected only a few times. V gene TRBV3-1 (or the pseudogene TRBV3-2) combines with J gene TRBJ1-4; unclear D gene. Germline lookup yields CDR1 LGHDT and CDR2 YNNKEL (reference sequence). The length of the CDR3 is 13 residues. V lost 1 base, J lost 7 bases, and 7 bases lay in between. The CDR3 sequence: CASSQVGFEKLFF. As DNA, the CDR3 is TGTGCCAGCAGCCAAGTGGGCTTTGAAAAACTGTTTTTT.

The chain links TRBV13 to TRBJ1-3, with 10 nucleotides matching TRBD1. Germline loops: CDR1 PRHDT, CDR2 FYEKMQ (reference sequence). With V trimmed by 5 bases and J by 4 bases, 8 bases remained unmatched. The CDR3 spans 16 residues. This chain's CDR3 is CASSLGQGISGNTIYF. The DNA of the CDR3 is TGTGCCAGCAGCCTGGGACAGGGGATCTCCGGAAACACCATATATTTT.

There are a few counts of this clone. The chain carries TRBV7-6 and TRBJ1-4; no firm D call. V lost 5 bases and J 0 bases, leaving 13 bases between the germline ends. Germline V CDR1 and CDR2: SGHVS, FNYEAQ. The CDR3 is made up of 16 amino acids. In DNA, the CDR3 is TGTGCCAGCAGCCGTTTAGGATATGCAACTAATGAAAAACTGTTTTTT. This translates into CASSRLGYATNEKLFF.

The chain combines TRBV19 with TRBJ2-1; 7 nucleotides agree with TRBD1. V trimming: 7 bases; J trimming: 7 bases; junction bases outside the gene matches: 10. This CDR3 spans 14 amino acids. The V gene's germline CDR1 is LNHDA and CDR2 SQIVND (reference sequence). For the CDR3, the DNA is TGTGCCAGTATAGGGGGCAGGGCGCCTAATGAGCAGTTCTTC. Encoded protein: CASIGGRAPNEQFF.

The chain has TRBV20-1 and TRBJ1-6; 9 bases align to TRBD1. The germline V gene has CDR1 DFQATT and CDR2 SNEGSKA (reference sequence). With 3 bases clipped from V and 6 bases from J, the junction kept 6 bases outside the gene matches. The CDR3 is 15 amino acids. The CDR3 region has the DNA TGCAGTGCTAGTCGGACAGGGGTTTCTAATTCACCCCTCCACTTT. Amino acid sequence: CSASRTGVSNSPLHF.

The CDR3 region is CASSLPGGNTGELFF. CDR3 nucleotide sequence: TGCGCCAGCAGCTTGCCCGGGGGTAACACCGGGGAGCTGTTTTTT. The chain is built from TRBV5-1 and TRBJ2-2; weak D call: TRBD2 (6 bases). This CDR3 is built from 15 residues. The germline V gene encodes CDR1 SGHRS and CDR2 YFSETQ. V gave up 1 base and J gave up 2 bases, with 9 bases separating them.

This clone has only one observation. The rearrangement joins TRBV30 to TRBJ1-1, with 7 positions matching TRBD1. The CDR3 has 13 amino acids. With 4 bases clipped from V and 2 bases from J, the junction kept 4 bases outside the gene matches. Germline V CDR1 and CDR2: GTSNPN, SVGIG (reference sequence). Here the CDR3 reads CAWNGQANTEAFF. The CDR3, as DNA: TGTGCCTGGAACGGACAGGCTAACACTGAAGCTTTCTTT.

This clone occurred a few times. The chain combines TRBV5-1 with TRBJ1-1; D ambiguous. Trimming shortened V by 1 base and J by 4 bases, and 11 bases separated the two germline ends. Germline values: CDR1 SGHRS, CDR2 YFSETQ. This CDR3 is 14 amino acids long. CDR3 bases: TGCGCCAGCAGCTTGCGTCCGGGTGGCACTGAAGCTTTCTTT. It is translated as CASSLRPGGTEAFF. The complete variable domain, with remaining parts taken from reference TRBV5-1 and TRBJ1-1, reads KAGVTQTPRYLIKTRGQQVTLSCSPISGHRSVSWYQQTPGQGLQFLFEYFSETQRNKGNFPGRFSGRQFSNSRSEMNVSTLELGDSALYLCASSLRPGGTEAFFGQGTRLTVV.

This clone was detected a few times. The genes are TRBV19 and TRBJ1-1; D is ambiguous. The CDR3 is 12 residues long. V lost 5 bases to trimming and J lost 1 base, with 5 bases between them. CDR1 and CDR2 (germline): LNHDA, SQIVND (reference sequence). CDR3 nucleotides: TGTGCCAGTAGTTTGCAGAACACTGAAGCTTTCTTT. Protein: CASSLQNTEAFF.